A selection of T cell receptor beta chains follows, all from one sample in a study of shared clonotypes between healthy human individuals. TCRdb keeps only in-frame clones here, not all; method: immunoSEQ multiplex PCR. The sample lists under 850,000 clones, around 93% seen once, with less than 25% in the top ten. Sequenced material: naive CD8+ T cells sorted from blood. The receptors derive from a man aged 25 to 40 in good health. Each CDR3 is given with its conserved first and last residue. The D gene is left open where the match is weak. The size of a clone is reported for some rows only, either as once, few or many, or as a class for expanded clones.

CDR3 protein: CASSSNFPTTEVEKLFF
CDR3 DNA: TGCGCCAGCAGCTCCAATTTTCCCACGACAGAGGTGGAAAAACTGTTTTTT
V gene: TRBV5-1
J gene: TRBJ1-4
D gene: -
clone size: -

CDR3 protein: CASSLPPGQGSGANVLTF
CDR3 DNA: TGTGCCAGCAGTTTGCCACCGGGACAGGGATCCGGGGCCAACGTCCTGACTTTC
V gene: TRBV28
J gene: TRBJ2-6
D gene: TRBD1
clone size: -

CDR3 protein: CASSRAQGGRYEQYF
CDR3 DNA: TGTGCCAGCTCAAGGGCCCAGGGGGGAAGGTACGAGCAGTACTTC
V gene: TRBV27
J gene: TRBJ2-7
D gene: -
clone size: -

CDR3 protein: CASSKASRTLLSGHPSGNTIYF
CDR3 DNA: TGTGCCAGCAGCAAAGCGTCCAGAACCCTATTGTCGGGGCATCCATCTGGAAACACCATATATTTT
V gene: TRBV21-1
J gene: TRBJ1-3
D gene: -
clone size: -

CDR3 protein: CASRGVSSGSVFSGANVLTF
CDR3 DNA: TGTGCCAGCAGAGGAGTGTCTAGCGGGAGTGTCTTTTCTGGGGCCAACGTCCTGACTTTC
V gene: TRBV2
J gene: TRBJ2-6
D gene: TRBD2
clone size: -

CDR3 protein: CASSERGGRGDTQYF
CDR3 DNA: TGTGCCAGCAGTGAAAGGGGCGGGAGAGGTGATACGCAGTATTTT
V gene: TRBV6-1
J gene: TRBJ2-3
D gene: TRBD2
clone size: once

CDR3 protein: CASSGAFGNEQFF
CDR3 DNA: TGTGCCAGCAGTGGGGCTTTTGGCAATGAGCAGTTCTTC
V gene: TRBV25-1
J gene: TRBJ2-1
D gene: -
clone size: -

CDR3 protein: CSAFPPAENTEAFF
CDR3 DNA: TGCAGCGCCTTCCCCCCGGCGGAGAACACTGAAGCTTTCTTT
V gene: TRBV29-1
J gene: TRBJ1-1
D gene: -
clone size: -

CDR3 protein: CASDGTSGEYQETQYF
CDR3 DNA: TGTGCCAGCGATGGGACTAGCGGGGAGTACCAAGAGACCCAGTACTTC
V gene: TRBV7-9
J gene: TRBJ2-5
D gene: TRBD2
clone size: -

CDR3 protein: CASSARLAETEGTDTQYF
CDR3 DNA: TGTGCCAGCAGCGCAAGACTAGCGGAGACTGAGGGCACAGATACGCAGTATTTT
V gene: TRBV7-9
J gene: TRBJ2-3
D gene: TRBD2
clone size: -

CDR3 protein: CASSRGRDTGELFF
CDR3 DNA: TGTGCCAGCAGCCGAGGACGGGACACCGGGGAGCTGTTTTTT
V gene: TRBV28
J gene: TRBJ2-2
D gene: -
clone size: -

CDR3 protein: CASSEWMARLAGGEQFF
CDR3 DNA: TGCGCCAGCAGTGAATGGATGGCGAGACTAGCGGGGGGTGAGCAGTTCTTC
V gene: TRBV10-2
J gene: TRBJ2-1
D gene: TRBD2
clone size: -

CDR3 protein: CASSSLTGSSYEQYF
CDR3 DNA: TGTGCCAGCAGTTCCTTGACAGGGAGCTCCTACGAGCAGTACTTC
V gene: TRBV6-1
J gene: TRBJ2-7
D gene: TRBD1
clone size: -

CDR3 protein: CASSLDWGGSYEQYF
CDR3 DNA: TGTGCCAGCAGCTTAGATTGGGGGGGTTCTTACGAGCAGTACTTC
V gene: TRBV11-2
J gene: TRBJ2-7
D gene: TRBD2
clone size: -

CDR3 protein: CASSESVVAGGELFF
CDR3 DNA: TGCGCCAGCAGTGAGTCTGTTGTAGCGGGCGGGGAGCTGTTTTTT
V gene: TRBV10-1
J gene: TRBJ2-2
D gene: TRBD2
clone size: -

CDR3 protein: CASSLNRGREQFF
CDR3 DNA: TGTGCCAGCAGCTTAAATCGGGGGCGTGAGCAGTTCTTC
V gene: TRBV7-2
J gene: TRBJ2-1
D gene: -
clone size: -

CDR3 protein: CASAAERATDTQYF
CDR3 DNA: TGTGCCAGCGCCGCAGAGCGTGCCACAGATACGCAGTATTTT
V gene: TRBV28
J gene: TRBJ2-3
D gene: -
clone size: -

CDR3 protein: CASSLEQGEEKLFF
CDR3 DNA: TGCGCCAGCAGCTTGGAACAGGGGGAGGAAAAACTGTTTTTT
V gene: TRBV5-1
J gene: TRBJ1-4
D gene: TRBD1
clone size: once

CDR3 protein: CASSVTSSSYNEQFF
CDR3 DNA: TGTGCCAGCAGCGTGACTAGCAGCTCCTACAATGAGCAGTTCTTC
V gene: TRBV7-9
J gene: TRBJ2-1
D gene: TRBD2
clone size: -

CDR3 protein: CASSSPLRTGATYEQYF
CDR3 DNA: TGTGCCAGCAGCTCGCCCCTGAGGACAGGTGCGACCTACGAGCAGTACTTC
V gene: TRBV11-2
J gene: TRBJ2-7
D gene: TRBD1
clone size: once

CDR3 protein: CASSPGTGGRDTEAFF
CDR3 DNA: TGTGCCAGCAGCCCCGGGACAGGGGGTCGGGACACTGAAGCTTTCTTT
V gene: TRBV7-9
J gene: TRBJ1-1
D gene: TRBD1
clone size: -

CDR3 protein: CASSYDLGANTEAFF
CDR3 DNA: TGTGCCAGCAGTTACGATCTGGGGGCGAACACTGAAGCTTTCTTT
V gene: TRBV6-6
J gene: TRBJ1-1
D gene: -
clone size: -

CDR3 protein: CASSMVTAAYGYTF
CDR3 DNA: TGTGCCAGTAGTATGGTTACGGCGGCATATGGCTACACCTTC
V gene: TRBV19
J gene: TRBJ1-2
D gene: -
clone size: -

CDR3 protein: CASSSILGTASYEQYF
CDR3 DNA: TGTGCCAGCAGCTCCATATTGGGGACAGCGTCCTACGAGCAGTACTTC
V gene: TRBV7-9
J gene: TRBJ2-7
D gene: TRBD1
clone size: -